This TCR beta chain was documented in a study of T cells and Merkel cell carcinoma outcomes. Notes on the study in general: Reportedly, T-cell repertoire with density predicts Merkel cell carcinoma outcomes.

With respect to this clone: Its antigen is undetermined.

Using immunoSEQ multiplex PCR, the repertoire was profiled, and TCRdb retains in-frame clones only, with some absent. The sample includes 2,000 or so clones, over 90% seen only once; the top ten take about 1.4%. V gave up 3 bases and J gave up 10 bases, with 10 bases separating them. The CDR3 loop spans 11 amino acids. CDR1 and CDR2 from the germline V gene are SQVTM and ANQGSEA. The sequencing input was tumor tissue from Merkel cell carcinoma. This chain connects TRBV29-1 to TRBJ2-1, with D unclear. This sequence was found in a human donor with Merkel cell carcinoma. The CDR3: CSVEAPLEQFF. CDR3 sequence (DNA): TGCAGCGTTGAGGCCCCTTTGGAGCAGTTCTTC.